The entry below gives a single TCR beta chain sequence along with its context. What it recognizes is unknown. This CDR3 region has 16 residues. After removal of 0 bases from V and 6 bases from J, the junction contained 10 bases not matched to a gene. Germline CDR1 DFQATT, CDR2 SNEGSKA (reference sequence). This entry belongs to a study of CD8 T cells in ankylosing spondylitis. The study's findings and limits: Ankylosing spondylitis blood seemed to carry a telltale TCR beta motif made of several highly homologous variants.

5'-RACE, quantitative and with molecular barcodes, yielded the TCR beta libraries. TCRdb recomputed calls from the 5' RACE reads with MiXCR, one row per CDR3 protein. The sample carries about 540,000 distinct CDR3 sequences, about 12% recorded once. The chain employs TRBV20-1 and TRBJ2-3; 9 nucleotides line up with TRBD2. Source material: blood, either unsorted or a sorted T cell fraction (not recorded which). The source of this sequence is a male donor with ankylosing spondylitis. CDR3 loop: CSARDRLAGSEDTQYF. CDR3 DNA sequence: TGCAGTGCTAGAGATCGGCTAGCGGGATCAGAGGATACGCAGTATTTT.